A single T cell receptor (beta chain) is shown here with its context. What antigen it recognizes has not been identified. No qualities accompany the bases; no much larger clone lies one base away. Donors formed part of the validation cohort, which comprised over a hundred subjects and was distinct from the first cohort of several hundred subjects. The data are from a study of cytomegalovirus exposure and HLA in healthy donors (TCRdb year 2017). In the study overall: According to a later analysis, the 110 or so validation repertoires were produced on the same platform as the approximately 600 repertoires of the first cohort. The study was designed to test whether signatures of past pathogen exposure could be identified by cataloging public T cell receptors. A separate validation cohort of over a hundred different subjects was used in addition to the approximately 670-subject first cohort. The study combined high-throughput TCR immunosequencing, statistical association of individual TCRs with disease status, and machine learning to predict cytomegalovirus infection status.

The library was generated by the immunoSEQ multiplex PCR assay. As for the original processing: To diagnose cytomegalovirus status from the catalog of TCR beta chain sequences, a statistical classification framework was built. The table was pulled from immuneACCESS by TCRdb, which kept in-frame rearrangements only. Such tables lose some clones; where checked, under half of the loss comes from unresolved V genes, and the rest has no known cause. The DNA gave D and trimming, while V, J and clone size come from that table. The sample has about 120,000 clones on record, roughly nine tenths of them singletons. In total, the top ten clones hold 2% to 2.5% of the sample. The CDR3 holds 14 amino acids from the cysteine to the phenylalanine. Just CDR3 DNA is preserved here, 42 bases in frame from base 1. Trimming costs V 5 bases and J 0 bases, and their ends lie 11 bases apart. CDR1 and CDR2 are drawn from the germline V gene: SNHLY, FYNNEI.

The research as a whole found: A later analysis lacked HLA typing for the validation cohort, so it scored co-occurrence in that cohort across all 130 or so repertoires. The classifier was reported to diagnose cytomegalovirus status with high specificity and sensitivity in both the original and validation cohorts. The study gave a list of 150 to 200 TCR beta chains associated with cytomegalovirus. Most TCR sequences were seen in very few donors, while some public TCRs were found in many individuals. It was suggested by the authors that the approach could potentially be generalized to other disease states and immunological phenotypes. In a later analysis, TCRs clustered in the first cohort were found to also tend to co-occur in the roughly 120 validation repertoires, with approximately 95% of cluster scores above 0. In vitro tests confirmed that a few of the cytomegalovirus-associated TCR beta chains recognize cytomegalovirus antigens.

Here the chain combines TRBV2 and TRBJ2-7; the D gene identity is not certain. Sequenced input: PBMCs. The TCR sequence derives from a woman under 30 in good health and CMV-seronegative. The nucleotide sequence is TGTGCCAGCAGTCTTGAAGAGTTCTCCTACGAGCAGTACTTC. It is translated as CASSLEEFSYEQYF.